What follows describes a single T cell receptor beta chain. These data come from a study of blood T cell repertoires in COVID-19. The repertoire was sequenced with immunoSEQ multiplex PCR; TCRdb's copy has only in-frame clones and lacks some. The profile shows fewer than 400,000 clones, 85% of them singletons. This CDR3 contains 14 residues. V lost 7 bases, J lost 0 bases, and 10 bases lay in between. From germline, CDR1 is MNHEY and CDR2 SVGAGI. This sequence was found in a woman under 40 who had been exposed to COVID-19. The specimen was PBMCs or T cells enriched from blood (not recorded which). The rearrangement uses TRBV6-5 and TRBJ1-3, with D perhaps matching TRBD1 (5 bases). CDR3 region: CASTIDSSGNTIYF. Written as DNA, the CDR3 is TGTGCCAGCACCATAGACAGCTCTGGAAACACCATATATTTT.